This TCR beta chain was recorded in a study of cytomegalovirus exposure and HLA in healthy donors. PCR employed 60 Vbeta and 13 Jbeta primers. Generated by immunoSEQ multiplex PCR, the TCRdb table keeps only in-frame clones and is missing some. The sample shows fewer than 200,000 clones, about four fifths of them seen only once. Trimming pared 6 bases from V and 5 bases from J, leaving 14 bases between. This CDR3 contains 14 residues. CDR1 KGHSH and CDR2 LQKENI come from the germline V gene. Sequences were obtained from PBMCs. This receptor was identified in a woman aged 45-65 years in good health and CMV-seronegative. The J gene is TRBJ1-5, the V gene TRBV18, with a tentative D call TRBD1 (5 bases). The CDR3 region is CASSAGHSDQPQHF. CDR3 DNA sequence: TGTGCCAGCTCGGCGGGGCATTCAGATCAGCCCCAGCATTTT.